What follows are 30 T cell receptor beta chains derived from one specimen sequenced in a study of graft-versus-host responses after intestinal transplantation. The protocol was immunoSEQ multiplex PCR, while the TCRdb copy is restricted to in-frame clones and leaves out a portion. The data hold tens of thousands of clones, with roughly nine tenths observed a single time. This material consisted of PBMCs, taken 524 days after transplant. The origin of the receptors is a human patient who received an intestinal transplant, so some T cells may come from the graft donor.

The rearrangement joins TRBV28 to TRBJ2-1; 9 bases agree with TRBD1. CDR1 and CDR2 (germline): MDHEN, SYDVKM. The V gene end was trimmed by 3 bases and the J gene end by 4 bases; junction bases not matched to a gene: 7. This CDR3 has 16 amino acids. The CDR3 DNA reads TGTGCCAGCAGTTTTCGAGACAGGGGGAATTACAATGAGCAGTTCTTC. As protein: CASSFRDRGNYNEQFF.

J is TRBJ2-7 and V is TRBV15; D uncertain. Germline CDR1 LNHNV, CDR2 YYDKDF (reference sequence). The CDR3 spans 12 residues. Trimming left V 0 bases short and J 6 bases short, with 6 bases between. CDR3 sequence (DNA): TGTGCCACCAGCAGAGACACTGGCGAGCAGTACTTC. Its translation: CATSRDTGEQYF.

The chain employs TRBV28 and TRBJ2-1, with D possibly TRBD1 on 5 matching bases. Per germline, CDR1 MDHEN and CDR2 SYDVKM. The ends were cut back, 8 bases at V and 5 bases at J, with 19 bases in the middle. The CDR3 loop spans 15 amino acids. CDR3 sequence: CASGIRQGLNNEQFF. In DNA, the CDR3 is TGTGCCAGCGGGATTAGGCAGGGTCTAAACAATGAGCAGTTCTTC. Together with reference TRBV28 and TRBJ2-1, the CDR3 gives the full variable domain: DVKVTQSSRYLVKRTGEKVFLECVQDMDHENMFWYRQDPGLGLRLIYFSYDVKMKEKGDIPEGYSVSREKKERFSLILESASTNQTSMYLCASGIRQGLNNEQFFGPGTRLTVL.

In nucleotides, the CDR3 is TGTGCCAGCAGCTTTGGCGGCCTAAGCACAGATACGCAGTATTTT. It specifies CASSFGGLSTDTQYF. The chain has TRBV7-8 and TRBJ2-3; D not resolved. Between the trimmed V and J ends, which lost 3 bases and 0 bases, there was a span of 10 bases. The CDR3 sequence is 15 residues long. Per germline, CDR1 SGHVS and CDR2 FQNEAQ.

This sequence joins TRBV28 and TRBJ2-3, with 8 nucleotides matching TRBD1. Germline CDR1 MDHEN, CDR2 SYDVKM. The ends lost 4 bases at V and 5 bases at J; junction bases unmatched: 5. The CDR3 spans 14 residues. The CDR3 here is CASSWGRGRDTQYF. The DNA for the CDR3 is TGTGCCAGCAGTTGGGGCAGGGGGCGAGATACGCAGTATTTT.

This rearrangement joins TRBV28 to TRBJ1-1; possible D gene TRBD1, 5 bases. V lost 5 bases and J lost 1, with 11 bases in between. Looked up from germline, CDR1 is MDHEN and CDR2 is SYDVKM. CDR3 size: 14 residues. CDR3 region: CASSPRQKNTEAFF. CDR3 nucleotides: TGTGCCAGCAGTCCACGACAGAAGAACACTGAAGCTTTCTTT.

This clone was seen only once. V is TRBV6-5 and J is TRBJ2-7, with D unclear. With 0 bases removed from V and 1 base from J, the gap between germline ends came to 7 bases. The CDR3 extends over 14 amino acids. Germline-derived CDR1 and CDR2 are MNHEY and SVGAGI. In DNA, the CDR3 is TGTGCCAGCAGTTACTCGACGGATTCCTACGAGCAGTACTTC. Translated: CASSYSTDSYEQYF.

The J gene is TRBJ2-7, the V gene TRBV5-5; D not certain. This CDR3 region has 15 residues. The V and J ends lost 1 base and 4 bases respectively, with 15 bases between them. The germline V gene has CDR1 SGHKS and CDR2 YYEKEE (reference sequence). The CDR3 reads CASSLLQVGTYEQYF. As DNA, the CDR3 is TGTGCCAGCAGCTTGTTGCAGGTCGGCACTTACGAGCAGTACTTC.

The rearrangement links TRBV7-6 to TRBJ2-1, with D possibly being TRBD2 (5 bases). The CDR3 runs to 14 residues. V was pared by 3 bases and J by 8 bases, with 14 bases between. Looked up from germline, CDR1 is SGHVS and CDR2 is FNYEAQ. The CDR3 region is CASSFDQSSDEQFF. CDR3 sequence (DNA): TGTGCCAGCAGCTTCGACCAAAGTAGCGATGAGCAGTTCTTC. Combining the CDR3 with reference TRBV7-6 and TRBJ2-1 gives the whole variable domain GAGVSQSPRYKVTKRGQDVALRCDPISGHVSLYWYRQALGQGPEFLTYFNYEAQQDKSGLPNDRFSAERPEGSISTLTIQRTEQRDSAMYRCASSFDQSSDEQFFGPGTRLTVL.

The chain has TRBV27 and TRBJ2-1; 9 bases map to TRBD1. Germline V gene lookup returns CDR1 MNHEY and CDR2 SMNVEV (reference sequence). V was clipped by 6 bases and J by 0 bases; unmatched bases: 3. This CDR3 is 15 amino acids long. The DNA for the CDR3 is TGTGCCAGCAGGGGGACAGGGAGCTCCTACAATGAGCAGTTCTTC. The encoded protein is CASRGTGSSYNEQFF.

V is TRBV10-3 and J is TRBJ2-1; 9 nucleotides agree with TRBD2. Germline V lookup: CDR1 ENHRY, CDR2 SYGVKD. This CDR3 has 17 amino acids. The V segment lost 0 bases and the J segment 4 bases; nucleotides outside the gene matches: 7. In DNA form, the CDR3 reads TGTGCCATCAGTGAGTCTTCTAGCGGGGCAGATTACAATGAGCAGTTCTTC. The encoded protein is CAISESSSGADYNEQFF.

The chain joins TRBV29-1 to TRBJ2-1; D is possibly TRBD2 (7 bases). There are 12 residues in the CDR3. Trimming shortened V by 4 bases and J by 9 bases, and 13 bases separated the two germline ends. Germline-derived CDR1 and CDR2 are SQVTM and ANQGSEA. DNA of the CDR3: TGCAGCGTTGCTCGGGGGGCCGTTGAGCAGTTCTTC. Amino acids: CSVARGAVEQFF.

This rearrangement joins TRBV5-1 to TRBJ2-7; 7 nucleotides match TRBD1. J gave up 0 bases and V 2 bases, and 5 bases lay outside the gene matches. Germline CDR1 and CDR2: SGHRS and YFSETQ. The CDR3 length is 15 residues. In nucleotides, the CDR3 is TGCGCCAGCAGCTTAGCCGGGACAGACTCCTACGAGCAGTACTTC. It specifies CASSLAGTDSYEQYF.

The CDR3 coding sequence is TGTGCCGGGCACGGGGCCTTCGGGGAGACCCAGTACTTC. Amino acid sequence: CAGHGAFGETQYF. This chain connects TRBV30 to TRBJ2-5; TRBD1 or TRBD2 may be the D gene (5 bases each). The CDR3 runs to 13 residues. Germline V CDR1 and CDR2: GTSNPN, SVGIG (reference sequence). Deletions cut 8 bases from V and 5 bases from J, with 18 bases between.

The chain has TRBV4-2 and TRBJ2-5; 10 bases agree with TRBD1. Germline loops: CDR1 LGHNA, CDR2 YNFKEQ. The CDR3 is made up of 15 amino acids. The junction had 7 bases not matched to a gene; V was cut back by 4 bases and J by 5 bases. The CDR3 is CASSPGTGEVETQYF. The CDR3 coding sequence is TGTGCCAGCAGCCCTGGGACAGGGGAAGTGGAGACCCAGTACTTC.

CDR3 nucleotide sequence: TGTGCCAGCAGTGCGAGACAGGGGATCAATCAGCCCCAGCATTTT. Translation: CASSARQGINQPQHF. V gene TRBV6-1 combines with J gene TRBJ1-5; the match to TRBD1 covers 8 bases. The ends lost 4 bases at V and 3 bases at J; junction bases unmatched: 5. From germline, CDR1 is MNHNS and CDR2 SASEGT. CDR3 length: 15 residues.

About this clone itself: One junction end does not reproduce the germline sequence, and a read error may be involved. The chain combines TRBV19 with TRBJ1-2, with TRBD1 matching 7 bases. CDR1 and CDR2 (germline): LNHDA, SQIVND (reference sequence). This CDR3 region has 15 residues. In nucleotides, the CDR3 is TGTGCCAGTAGTTCGGCCAGGGGGGGTTTGAATGGCTGCACCTTC. This gives the protein CASSSARGGLNGCTF. The full variable domain, in which reference TRBV19 and TRBJ1-2 provide the parts outside the CDR3, is DGGITQSPKYLFRKEGQNVTLSCEQNLNHDAMYWYRQDPGQGLRLIYYSQIVNDFQKGDIAEGYSVSREKKESFPLTVTSAQKNPTAFYLCASSSARGGLNGCTFGSGTRLTVV.

This clone has just one count. At one boundary the junction diverges from the germline segment, which might be a read error. The rearrangement joins TRBV5-4 to TRBJ1-2; D may be TRBD1 (6 bases). From germline, CDR1 is SGHNT and CDR2 YYREEE (reference sequence). The CDR3 length is 15 residues. For the CDR3, the DNA is TGCGCCAGCAGCCAAGGGGGGCAGGGGAACTATGGCTACACCTTC. Encoded protein: CASSQGGQGNYGYTF.

V gene TRBV2 combines with J gene TRBJ1-1, with D unresolved. CDR3 length equals 14 residues. The V end was cut by 5 bases, the J end by 1 base, with 11 bases between. The V gene's germline CDR1 is SNHLY and CDR2 FYNNEI. The CDR3 sequence is CASSKGMANTEAFF. The DNA for the CDR3 is TGTGCCAGCAGTAAGGGAATGGCGAACACTGAAGCTTTCTTT.

The chain combines TRBV30 with TRBJ1-5, with D perhaps TRBD1 (5 bases). The CDR3 loop spans 15 amino acids. V shed 5 bases and J shed 1 base, with 15 bases lying between them. In germline, CDR1 is GTSNPN, CDR2 SVGIG (reference sequence). The CDR3, as DNA: TGTGCCTGGGCCGATCCGGGACTCAGCAATCAGCCCCAGCATTTT. Amino acids: CAWADPGLSNQPQHF.

The chain combines TRBV27 with TRBJ2-5; D is tentatively TRBD1 or TRBD2 (6 bases each). The V end lost 4 bases, the J end lost 5 bases, and 14 bases lay between the germline ends. This CDR3 region has 14 residues. Germline V CDR1 and CDR2: MNHEY, SMNVEV (reference sequence). CDR3 in amino acids: CASSSGGLWETQYF. In DNA form, the CDR3 reads TGTGCCAGCAGTTCTGGGGGGCTTTGGGAGACCCAGTACTTC.

This clone was counted a few times. J is TRBJ1-2 and V is TRBV5-1; D may be TRBD1 (6 bases). The CDR3 is 14 residues long. The V end was cut by 8 bases, the J end by 4 bases, with 18 bases between. The germline gives CDR1 SGHRS, CDR2 YFSETQ. CDR3 bases: TGCGCCAGTGCCGGGACAACCGCCTCCTATGGCTACACCTTC. This encodes CASAGTTASYGYTF.

The chain couples TRBV28 to TRBJ2-7, with a possible D match to TRBD1 (5 bases). Trimming took 6 bases from V and 7 from J, leaving 10 bases between them. The CDR3 length is 11 residues. The germline gives CDR1 MDHEN, CDR2 SYDVKM. The CDR3 loop reads CASSLGVEQYF. DNA for the CDR3: TGTGCCAGCAGCTTAGGGGTGGAGCAGTACTTC.

The chain carries TRBV19 and TRBJ1-1; no firm D call. This CDR3 comprises 14 residues. Trimming pared 1 base from V and 7 bases from J, leaving 13 bases between. Germline V gives CDR1 LNHDA, CDR2 SQIVND (reference sequence). The CDR3 sequence: CASSIGETRLEAFF. CDR3 in DNA: TGTGCCAGTAGTATAGGCGAGACCCGGCTTGAAGCTTTCTTT.

This chain joins TRBV7-9 and TRBJ2-7; D possibly matches TRBD1 or TRBD2 (6 bases each). Germline loops: CDR1 SEHNR, CDR2 FQNEAQ (reference sequence). V was pared by 7 bases and J by 7 bases, with 23 bases between. The CDR3 runs to 15 residues. CDR3 DNA sequence: TGTGCCAGCACCCCAATGGGGGCCCACGGGGGAGAGCAGTACTTC. Residues: CASTPMGAHGGEQYF.

The V gene is TRBV7-9, the J gene TRBJ1-2, with a possible D match to TRBD1 (5 bases). The ends were cut back, 3 bases at V and 4 bases at J, with 12 bases in the middle. The CDR3 has 14 amino acids. CDR1 SEHNR and CDR2 FQNEAQ come from the germline V gene (reference sequence). The CDR3 spells CASSFPAGSYGYTF. The CDR3 nucleotides are TGTGCCAGCAGCTTTCCGGCAGGGAGCTATGGCTACACCTTC.

This chain uses TRBV6-1 with TRBJ2-7; TRBD2 matches 13 bases. Per germline, CDR1 MNHNS and CDR2 SASEGT. The trim removed 6 bases at V and 2 bases at J, leaving 4 bases unmatched. There are 15 residues in the CDR3. For the CDR3, the DNA is TGTGCCAGCAGAAGACTAGCGGGAGGTCCCTACGAGCAGTACTTC. Protein product: CASRRLAGGPYEQYF.

The V call is TRBV4-3, the J call TRBJ2-7; D gene uncertain. This CDR3 is 13 amino acids long. Trimming removed 1 base from V and 5 bases from J, with 9 bases in between. The germline V gene encodes CDR1 LGHNA and CDR2 YSLEER. The CDR3: CASSQGSKDEQYF. DNA for the CDR3: TGCGCCAGCAGCCAAGGATCCAAGGACGAGCAGTACTTC.

The V call is TRBV27, the J call TRBJ1-2; perhaps TRBD1 as D (5 bases). The germline gives CDR1 MNHEY, CDR2 SMNVEV (reference sequence). The V gene lost 5 bases and the J gene lost 4 bases, with 17 bases spanning the gap. This CDR3 is built from 15 residues. For the CDR3, the DNA is TGTGCCAGCAGTCCGACCGGCAGGGTCGCCTATGGCTACACCTTC. This encodes CASSPTGRVAYGYTF.

The rearrangement joins TRBV21-1 to TRBJ2-7; the table gives TRBD1 as D, unverified against the DNA. TRBV21-1 is shown as a pseudogene. The CDR3 has 14 amino acids. The CDR3 reads CASAGQGQPYEQYF. CDR3 bases: TGTGCCAGCGCTGGACAGGGGCAACCCTACGAGCAGTACTTC.